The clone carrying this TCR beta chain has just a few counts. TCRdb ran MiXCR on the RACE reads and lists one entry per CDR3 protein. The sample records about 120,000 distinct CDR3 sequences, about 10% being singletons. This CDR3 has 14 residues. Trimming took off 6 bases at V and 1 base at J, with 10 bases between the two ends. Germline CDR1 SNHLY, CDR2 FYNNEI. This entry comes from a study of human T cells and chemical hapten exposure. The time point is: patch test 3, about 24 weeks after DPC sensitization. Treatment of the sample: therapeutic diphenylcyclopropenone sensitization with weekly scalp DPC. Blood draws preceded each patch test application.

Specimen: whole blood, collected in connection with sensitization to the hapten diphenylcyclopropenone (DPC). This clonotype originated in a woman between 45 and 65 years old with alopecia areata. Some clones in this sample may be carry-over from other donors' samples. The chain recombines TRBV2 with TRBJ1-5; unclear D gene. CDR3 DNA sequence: TGTGCCAGCAGAGTCCGGCGAAGCAATCAGCCCCAGCATTTT. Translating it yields CASRVRRSNQPQHF.